The source of this T cell receptor (beta chain) is a study of PD-1 blockade in mismatch repair-deficient tumors. Notes on the study in general: Tumor-resident clones, often undetectable pretreatment in blood, expanded then contracted after pembrolizumab.

All patients were mismatch repair deficient, assessed by either PCR or immunohistochemistry. J was trimmed by 4 bases and V by 6 bases; bases with no gene match: 3. The germline V gene encodes CDR1 MNHEY and CDR2 SVGAGI. The CDR3 is made up of 14 amino acids. In the case of this clone: What it binds is not known.

Sequencing was performed with immunoSEQ multiplex PCR; in TCRdb, only in-frame clones are kept and a portion is missing. The data show 70,000 to 95,000 clones, approximately 80% seen once. The source of this sequence is an adult with mismatch repair-deficient cancer. V usage is TRBV6-5 and J usage is TRBJ2-6; 7 positions match TRBD1. The material was peripheral blood, obtained 44 weeks after starting pembrolizumab. CDR3 DNA: TGTGCCAGCAGAGAGGGGGCCGGGGCCAACGTCCTGACTTTC. This sequence encodes CASREGAGANVLTF.